This TCR beta chain is from a study of Ad26.COV2.S vaccination and SARS-CoV-2 variants. Regarding the study as a whole: Marked by substantial breadth, spike-specific CD8+ and CD4+ T cell responses were reportedly seen after vaccination.

In regard to this clone: Its antigen is undetermined.

Looked up from germline, CDR1 is SGHTA and CDR2 is FQGNSA. This CDR3 comprises 19 residues. V shed 5 bases, J shed 4 bases, and the junction held 14 bases outside the gene matches. Profiling relied on immunoSEQ multiplex PCR, and the TCRdb table lists in-frame clones only, not all of them. Among more than 350,000 clones listed, around 90% were seen once. The treatment here: roughly 18 received Ad26.COV2.S at low or high dose, single or two shots; several received placebo; per-sample allocation not given. Following the first vaccine or placebo injection, samples were taken on day 63. An 18-55-year-old adult in Boston served as donor.

This clonotype was obtained from a person between 18 and 59 years old who received the Ad26.COV2.S COVID-19 vaccine or a placebo. The material was peripheral blood, obtained in a trial of Ad26.COV2.S vaccine versus placebo. The chain has TRBV7-2 and TRBJ2-3, with 14 bases fitting TRBD2. The CDR3 DNA reads TGTGCCAGCAGCCCATTTAGCCCGGGACTAGCGGGAGTATCAGATACGCAGTATTTT. Translating gives CASSPFSPGLAGVSDTQYF.